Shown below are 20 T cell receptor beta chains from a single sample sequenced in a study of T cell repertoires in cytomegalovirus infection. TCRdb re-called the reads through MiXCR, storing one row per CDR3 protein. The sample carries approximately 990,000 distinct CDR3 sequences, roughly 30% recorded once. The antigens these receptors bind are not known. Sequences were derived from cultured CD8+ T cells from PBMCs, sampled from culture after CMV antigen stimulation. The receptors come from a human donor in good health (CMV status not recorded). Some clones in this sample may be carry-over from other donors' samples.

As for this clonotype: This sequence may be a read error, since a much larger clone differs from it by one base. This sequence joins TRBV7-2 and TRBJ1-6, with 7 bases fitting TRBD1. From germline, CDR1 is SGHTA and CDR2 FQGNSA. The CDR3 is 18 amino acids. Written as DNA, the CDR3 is TGTGCCAGCAGCTCATGGGGGACAGAAGACTCCTATAATTCAACCCTCCACTTT. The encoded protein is CASSSWGTEDSYNSTLHF.

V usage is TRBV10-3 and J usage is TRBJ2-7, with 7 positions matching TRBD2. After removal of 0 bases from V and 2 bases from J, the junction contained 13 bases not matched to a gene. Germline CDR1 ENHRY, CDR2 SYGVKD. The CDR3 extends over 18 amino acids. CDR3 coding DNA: TGTGCCATCAGTGAGTCGAGTGGGGAGCGGGGAGCCCCCTACGAGCAGTACGTC. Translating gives CAISESSGERGAPYEQYV.

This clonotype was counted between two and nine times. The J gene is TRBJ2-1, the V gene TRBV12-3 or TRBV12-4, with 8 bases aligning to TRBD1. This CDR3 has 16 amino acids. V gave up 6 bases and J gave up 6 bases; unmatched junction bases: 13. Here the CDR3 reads CASSPPGQEFFNEQFF. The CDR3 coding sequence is TGTGCCAGCAGCCCCCCGGGACAGGAGTTCTTCAATGAGCAGTTCTTC.

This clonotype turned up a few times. This CDR3 is CASSLRDGTDTQYF. The CDR3 region has the DNA TGTGCCAGCAGTTTACGGGACGGCACAGATACGCAGTATTTT. The chain uses TRBV12-3 or TRBV12-4 and TRBJ2-3; TRBD1 or TRBD2 may be the D gene (5 bases each). There are 14 residues in the CDR3. V dropped 2 bases and J dropped 1 base, with 7 bases sitting between them.

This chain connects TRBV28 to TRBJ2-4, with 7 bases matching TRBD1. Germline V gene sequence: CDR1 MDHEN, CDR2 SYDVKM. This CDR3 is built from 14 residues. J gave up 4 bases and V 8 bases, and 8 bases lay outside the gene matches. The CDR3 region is CASVRRQGKNIQYF. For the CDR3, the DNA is TGTGCCAGCGTTCGGAGACAGGGTAAAAACATTCAGTACTTC.

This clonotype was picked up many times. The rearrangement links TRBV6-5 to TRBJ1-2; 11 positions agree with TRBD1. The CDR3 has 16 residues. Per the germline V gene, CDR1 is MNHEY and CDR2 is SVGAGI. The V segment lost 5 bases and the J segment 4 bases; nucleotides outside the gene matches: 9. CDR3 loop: CASSASGTGGFYGYTF. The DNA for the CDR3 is TGTGCCAGCAGTGCTTCAGGGACAGGGGGTTTCTATGGCTACACCTTC.

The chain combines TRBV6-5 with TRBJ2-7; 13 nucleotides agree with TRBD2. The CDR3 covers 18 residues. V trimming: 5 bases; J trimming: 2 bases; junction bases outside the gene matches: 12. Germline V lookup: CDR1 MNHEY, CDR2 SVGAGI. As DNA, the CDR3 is TGTGCCAGCAGTACTACCGGGACTAGCGGGGCCCTTCCCTACGAGCAGTACGTC. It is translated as CASSTTGTSGALPYEQYV.

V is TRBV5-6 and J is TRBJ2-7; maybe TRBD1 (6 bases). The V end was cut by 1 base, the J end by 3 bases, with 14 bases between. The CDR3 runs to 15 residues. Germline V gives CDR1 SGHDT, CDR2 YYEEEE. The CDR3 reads CASSLWSGVYYEQYF. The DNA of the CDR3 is TGTGCCAGCAGCTTGTGGTCAGGGGTTTACTACGAGCAGTACTTC.

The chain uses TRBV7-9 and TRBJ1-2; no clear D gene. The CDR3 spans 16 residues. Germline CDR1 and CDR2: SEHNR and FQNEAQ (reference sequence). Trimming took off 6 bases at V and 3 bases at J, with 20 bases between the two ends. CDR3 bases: TGTGCCAGCAGTACAGCGCCCGGTCTGAGGCACTATGGCTACACCTTC. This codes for CASSTAPGLRHYGYTF.

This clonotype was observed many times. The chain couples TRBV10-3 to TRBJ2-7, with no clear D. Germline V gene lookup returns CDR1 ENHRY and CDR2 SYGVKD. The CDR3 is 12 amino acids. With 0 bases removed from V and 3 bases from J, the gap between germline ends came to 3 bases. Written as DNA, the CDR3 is TGTGCCATCAGTGAGTCGGGCTACGAGCAGTACGTC. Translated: CAISESGYEQYV.

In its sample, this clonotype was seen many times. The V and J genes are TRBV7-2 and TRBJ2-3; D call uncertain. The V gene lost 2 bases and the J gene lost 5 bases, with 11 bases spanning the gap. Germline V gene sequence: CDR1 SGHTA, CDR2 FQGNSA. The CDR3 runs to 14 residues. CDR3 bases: TGTGCCAGCAGCTTAAAGTGGGTGGGAGATACGCAGTATTTT. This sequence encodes CASSLKWVGDTQYF.

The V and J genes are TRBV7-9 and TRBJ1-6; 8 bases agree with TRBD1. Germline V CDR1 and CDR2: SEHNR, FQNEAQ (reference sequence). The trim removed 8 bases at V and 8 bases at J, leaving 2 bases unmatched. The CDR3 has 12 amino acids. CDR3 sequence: CASGQGDSPLHF. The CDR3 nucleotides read TGTGCCAGCGGACAGGGTGATTCACCCCTCCACTTT.

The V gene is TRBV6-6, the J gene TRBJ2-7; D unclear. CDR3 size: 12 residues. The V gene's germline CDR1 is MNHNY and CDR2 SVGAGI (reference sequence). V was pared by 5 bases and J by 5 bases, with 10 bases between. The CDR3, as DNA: TGTGCCAGCAGTCAGGCAGAGGACGAGCAGTACTTC. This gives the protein CASSQAEDEQYF.

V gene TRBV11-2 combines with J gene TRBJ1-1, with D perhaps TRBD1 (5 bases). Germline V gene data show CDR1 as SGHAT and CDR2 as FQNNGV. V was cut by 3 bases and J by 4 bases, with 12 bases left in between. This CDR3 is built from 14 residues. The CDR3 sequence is CASSFKGMSTEAFF. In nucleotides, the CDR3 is TGTGCCAGCAGCTTCAAGGGGATGAGCACTGAAGCTTTCTTT. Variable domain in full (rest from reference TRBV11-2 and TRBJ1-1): EAGVAQSPRYKIIEKRQSVAFWCNPISGHATLYWYQQILGQGPKLLIQFQNNGVVDDSQLPKDRFSAERLKGVDSTLKIQPAKLEDSAVYLCASSFKGMSTEAFFGQGTRLTVV.

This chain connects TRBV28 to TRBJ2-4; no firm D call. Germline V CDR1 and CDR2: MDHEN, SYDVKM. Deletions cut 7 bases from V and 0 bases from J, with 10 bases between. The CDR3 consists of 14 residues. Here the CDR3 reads CASIGVRAKNIQYF. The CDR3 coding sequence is TGTGCCAGCATTGGCGTGCGAGCCAAAAACATTCAGTACTTC.

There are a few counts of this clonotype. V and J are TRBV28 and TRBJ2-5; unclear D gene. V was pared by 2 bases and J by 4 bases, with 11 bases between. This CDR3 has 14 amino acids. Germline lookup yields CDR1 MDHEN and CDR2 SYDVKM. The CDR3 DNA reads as TGTGCCAGCAGTTTAACGGCGGACCCAGAGACCCAGTACTTC. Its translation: CASSLTADPETQYF.

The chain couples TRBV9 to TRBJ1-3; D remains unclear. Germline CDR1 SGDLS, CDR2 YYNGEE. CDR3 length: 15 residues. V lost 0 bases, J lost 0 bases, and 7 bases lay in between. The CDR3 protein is CASSVDGRSGNTIYF. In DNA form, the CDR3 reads TGTGCCAGCAGCGTAGATGGTCGCTCTGGAAACACCATATATTTT.

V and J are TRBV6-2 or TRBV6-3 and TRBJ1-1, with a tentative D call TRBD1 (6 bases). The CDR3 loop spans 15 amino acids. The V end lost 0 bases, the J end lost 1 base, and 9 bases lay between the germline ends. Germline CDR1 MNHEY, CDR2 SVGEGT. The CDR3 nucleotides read TGTGCCAGCAGTTACTCCGGGACACCGAACACTGAAGCTTTCTTT. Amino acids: CASSYSGTPNTEAFF.

CDR3: CASRVRGQFIEQYF. CDR3 coding DNA: TGCGCCAGCAGAGTTAGGGGACAGTTTATAGAGCAGTACTTC. The chain links TRBV10-2 to TRBJ2-7; 7 bases map to TRBD1. V was clipped by 6 bases and J by 7 bases; unmatched bases: 12. The CDR3 extends over 14 amino acids. Per the germline V gene, CDR1 is WSHSY and CDR2 is SAAADI.

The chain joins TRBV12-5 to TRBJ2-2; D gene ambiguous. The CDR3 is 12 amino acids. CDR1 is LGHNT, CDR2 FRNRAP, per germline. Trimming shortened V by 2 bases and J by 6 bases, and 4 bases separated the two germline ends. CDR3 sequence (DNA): TGTGCTAGTGGTTTGACGCCCGGGGAGCTGTTTTTT. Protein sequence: CASGLTPGELFF.